This T cell receptor (beta chain) was found in a study of glioma-infiltrating T cells after dendritic cell vaccination. Turning to the study itself: Monocyte-derived dendritic cells, cultured roughly 7 days with IL-4 and GM-CSF, were pulsed with autologous tumor lysate.

The data were produced by immunoSEQ multiplex PCR, yet TCRdb's version contains in-frame clones alone and is incomplete. Found here are more than 100,000 clones, about four fifths of them singletons; the top ten hold about 12%. PBMC sampling occurred before vaccination, two weeks after the third dose, and at progression. Study observations and caveats: Higher TCR clonality did not directly relate to longer survival.

On this clone: No antigen is known for it.

The source of this sequence is a human donor with glioblastoma. The material sequenced was blood, taken before dendritic cell vaccination.

CDR3 sequence: CASSERDRVYNEQFF. In nucleotides, the CDR3 is TGTGCCAGCAGTGAACGAGACAGGGTGTACAATGAGCAGTTCTTC. The chain combines TRBV6-1 with TRBJ2-1, with 7 bases that match TRBD1. With V trimmed by 2 bases and J by 4 bases, 5 bases remained unmatched. The germline gives CDR1 MNHNS, CDR2 SASEGT. The CDR3 extends over 15 amino acids.